This record concerns one T cell receptor (beta chain) sequence. V gave up 0 bases and J gave up 7 bases, with 19 bases separating them. CDR1 and CDR2 (germline): WSHSY, SAAADI. The CDR3 is made up of 17 amino acids. The source of the sample is a study of control samples from healthy donors and cancer patients. Assay: immunoSEQ multiplex PCR; the TCRdb copy retains only in-frame clones and omits some. The table records about 130,000 clones, over 75% of them present only once. This rearrangement joins TRBV10-2 to TRBJ2-4; no reliable D call. This sequence originates from a man between 18 and 29 years old in good health. Sequencing was done on a sample of blood. CDR3 in amino acids: CASSESGSLDRRNIQYF. The DNA of the CDR3 is TGCGCCAGCAGTGAGTCGGGTTCCCTGGACCGGCGGAACATTCAGTACTTC.